Presented here are 18 T cell receptor beta chains from one specimen sequenced in a study of shared clonotypes between healthy human individuals. Clones were read by immunoSEQ multiplex PCR, and TCRdb kept only the in-frame ones, dropping some. The table lists millions of clones, just under 95% of them singletons, with roughly 1.1% in the top ten. CD8 cells regarded as naive lacked CD45RO, were positively chosen for CCR7, and omitted terminally differentiated effector memory CD45RA+ cells. The sample consisted of naive CD8+ T cells sorted from blood. Receptors were obtained from a man younger than 30 in good health.

V is TRBV7-9 and J is TRBJ2-5; 8 bases fit TRBD2. This CDR3 region has 18 residues. Germline V gene data show CDR1 as SEHNR and CDR2 as FQNEAQ (reference sequence). V shed 5 bases, J shed 4 bases, and the junction held 18 bases outside the gene matches. The CDR3 DNA sequence: TGTGCCAGCAGCCGATTCGATGGTTCGGGACTAGGTCGAGAGACCCAGTACTTC. Amino acids: CASSRFDGSGLGRETQYF.

The CDR3 sequence: CASSLGLAGAYSYEQYF. In DNA, the CDR3 is TGTGCCAGCAGCTTGGGACTAGCGGGGGCCTACTCCTACGAGCAGTACTTC. The gene calls are TRBV5-4 and TRBJ2-7; 12 positions agree with TRBD2. The CDR3 is made up of 17 amino acids. V lost 0 bases, J lost 0 bases, and 4 bases stayed unmatched. The germline V gene encodes CDR1 SGHNT and CDR2 YYREEE (reference sequence).

CDR3 loop: CASSLGLIQETQYF. The CDR3, as DNA: TGTGCCAGCAGCTTGGGCCTCATACAAGAGACCCAGTACTTC. The chain is built from TRBV11-3 and TRBJ2-5; no clear D gene. Trimming stripped 3 bases from V and 2 bases from J, with 10 bases between. This CDR3 contains 14 residues. CDR1 is SGHNT and CDR2 is YENEEA in the germline V gene.

The rearrangement joins TRBV29-1 to TRBJ2-7, with TRBD1 matching 9 bases. The germline V gene encodes CDR1 SQVTM and CDR2 ANQGSEA. The CDR3 is 15 residues long. After removal of 6 bases from V and 2 bases from J, the junction contained 11 bases not matched to a gene. CDR3: CSVISGTGWTYEQYF. CDR3 DNA: TGCAGCGTAATATCCGGGACAGGGTGGACCTACGAGCAGTACTTC.

In its sample, this clone was seen once. V and J are TRBV2 and TRBJ2-1; either TRBD1 or TRBD2 may fit D (5 bases each). Germline CDR1 reads SNHLY; CDR2 reads FYNNEI. The CDR3 is 13 residues long. V was pared by 3 bases and J by 6 bases, with 9 bases between. For the CDR3, the DNA is TGTGCCAGCAGTGAGGGACGGCTCAATGAGCAGTTCTTC. Encoded protein: CASSEGRLNEQFF.

Worth noting for this clone: A read error is possible here, since a much larger clone lies one base away. The same CDR3 arises from other DNA sequences in this sample as well. The V call is TRBV6-5, the J call TRBJ1-2; possibly TRBD1 for D (5 bases). CDR3 length: 12 amino acids. V was pared by 2 bases and J by 7 bases, with 8 bases between. Germline CDR1 and CDR2: MNHEY and SVGAGI. CDR3 sequence reads: CASSYGGGGYTF. Written as DNA, the CDR3 is TGTGCCAGCAGTTACGGGGGAGGTGGCTACACCTTC.

This chain uses TRBV7-9 with TRBJ2-5; D gene uncertain. Trimming took off 5 bases at V and 1 base at J, with 11 bases between the two ends. Looked up from germline, CDR1 is SEHNR and CDR2 is FQNEAQ (reference sequence). The CDR3 length is 14 residues. This chain's CDR3 is CASSQRNPQETQYF. In nucleotides, the CDR3 is TGTGCCAGCAGCCAGAGGAACCCCCAAGAGACCCAGTACTTC.

Notes on this clone: Other DNA sequences in this specimen translate into the identical CDR3. This chain links TRBV19 with TRBJ2-7, with 10 bases lining up with TRBD1. The J segment lost 1 base and the V segment lost 11 bases, leaving 5 bases of the junction unmatched. CDR3 length: 13 residues. Germline CDR1 LNHDA, CDR2 SQIVND (reference sequence). The CDR3 DNA reads as TGTGCCTCCCGGGACAGGGGTTCCTACGAGCAGTACTTC. Protein: CASRDRGSYEQYF.

The chain uses TRBV7-9 and TRBJ2-7; D is unclear. The germline gives CDR1 SEHNR, CDR2 FQNEAQ (reference sequence). CDR3 length: 14 amino acids. Trimming pared 6 bases from V and 2 bases from J, leaving 14 bases between. The CDR3 region is CASSNRESPYEQYF. CDR3 DNA: TGTGCCAGCAGTAACAGAGAAAGTCCCTACGAGCAGTACTTC.

This chain joins TRBV29-1 and TRBJ2-2; a possible D gene is TRBD1 (5 bases). The V and J ends lost 4 bases and 7 bases respectively, with 10 bases between them. This CDR3 has 12 residues. From germline, CDR1 is SQVTM and CDR2 ANQGSEA. The CDR3 nucleotides are TGCAGCGTTGTGGCAGGGTACGGGGAGCTGTTTTTT. Protein: CSVVAGYGELFF.

V usage is TRBV6-5 and J usage is TRBJ2-7, with 8 nucleotides matching TRBD2. The CDR3 length is 14 residues. Germline CDR1 is MNHEY and CDR2 is SVGAGI. The V gene end was trimmed by 6 bases and the J gene end by 2 bases; junction bases not matched to a gene: 6. CDR3 sequence: CASRPGGEAYEQYF. CDR3 coding DNA: TGTGCCAGCAGACCGGGGGGGGAGGCCTACGAGCAGTACTTC.

This chain uses TRBV27 with TRBJ1-1, with D possibly TRBD1 on 6 matching bases. Looked up from germline, CDR1 is MNHEY and CDR2 is SMNVEV (reference sequence). Trimming removed 4 bases at V and 1 base at J, with 10 bases between. The CDR3 runs 14 residues. The chain's CDR3 is CASSSLTGNTEAFF. CDR3 DNA: TGTGCCAGCAGTTCCCTGACAGGGAACACTGAAGCTTTCTTT.

The genes are TRBV7-6 and TRBJ2-6; D is unclear. The CDR3 length is 14 residues. The germline V gene has CDR1 SGHVS and CDR2 FNYEAQ. Trimming stripped 5 bases from V and 12 bases from J, with 17 bases between. CDR3 loop: CASSRWVEEGVLTF. The CDR3 DNA sequence: TGTGCCAGCAGCCGATGGGTTGAGGAAGGCGTCCTGACTTTC.

This clone was found a few times. This chain uses TRBV6-5 with TRBJ2-7, with 8 nucleotides matching TRBD2. Germline assignment: CDR1 MNHEY and CDR2 SVGAGI. The CDR3 length is 14 residues. Trimming removed 8 bases from V and 4 bases from J; junction bases left unmatched: 10. CDR3 loop: CASRPGLGGYEQYF. The CDR3 DNA sequence: TGTGCCAGCCGGCCGGGACTAGGAGGATACGAGCAGTACTTC.

CDR3 protein: CASAWGVGYEQYF. The DNA for the CDR3 is TGCGCCAGCGCCTGGGGGGTTGGCTACGAGCAGTACTTC. This sequence joins TRBV4-3 and TRBJ2-7, with D possibly being TRBD2 (6 bases). V was shortened by 8 bases and J by 3 bases, with 14 bases between the two germline ends. The CDR3 length is 13 residues. Germline V gene lookup returns CDR1 LGHNA and CDR2 YSLEER.

The J gene is TRBJ2-7, the V gene TRBV5-6, with D perhaps being TRBD1 or TRBD2 (5 bases each). CDR3 length: 13 amino acids. V lost 7 bases and J 0 bases, leaving 11 bases between the germline ends. Germline CDR1 reads SGHDT; CDR2 reads YYEEEE. The CDR3, as DNA: TGTGCCAGCGGGGGTCCCCCCTCCTACGAGCAGTACTTC. This translates into CASGGPPSYEQYF.

V gene TRBV10-1 combines with J gene TRBJ2-2, with 7 bases lining up with TRBD2. This CDR3 has 15 residues. Per germline, CDR1 WNHNN and CDR2 SYGVQD (reference sequence). The V gene end was trimmed by 0 bases and the J gene end by 7 bases; junction bases not matched to a gene: 5. The chain's CDR3 is CASSESSGAGGELFF. CDR3 in DNA: TGCGCCAGCAGTGAGTCGAGCGGGGCAGGCGGGGAGCTGTTTTTT.

The gene calls are TRBV19 and TRBJ2-7; 7 positions agree with TRBD1. V was clipped by 6 bases and J by 6 bases; unmatched bases: 11. The CDR3 contains 14 residues. In germline, CDR1 is LNHDA, CDR2 SQIVND (reference sequence). The CDR3, as DNA: TGTGCCAGTAGCCCCGTGACAGGGCCTGTCGAGCAGTACTTC. Its protein product is CASSPVTGPVEQYF.